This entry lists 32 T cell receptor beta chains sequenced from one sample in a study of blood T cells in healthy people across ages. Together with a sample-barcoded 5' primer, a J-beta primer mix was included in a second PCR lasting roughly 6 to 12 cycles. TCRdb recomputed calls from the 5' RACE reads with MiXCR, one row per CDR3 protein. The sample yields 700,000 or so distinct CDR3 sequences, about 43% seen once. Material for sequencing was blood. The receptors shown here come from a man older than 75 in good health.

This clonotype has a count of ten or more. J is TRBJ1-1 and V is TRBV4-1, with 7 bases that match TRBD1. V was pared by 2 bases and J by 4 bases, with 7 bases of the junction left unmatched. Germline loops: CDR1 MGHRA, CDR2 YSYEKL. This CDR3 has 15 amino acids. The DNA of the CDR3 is TGCGCCAGCAGCCAATCCACAGGGGCGGGCACTGAAGCTTTCTTT. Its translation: CASSQSTGAGTEAFF.

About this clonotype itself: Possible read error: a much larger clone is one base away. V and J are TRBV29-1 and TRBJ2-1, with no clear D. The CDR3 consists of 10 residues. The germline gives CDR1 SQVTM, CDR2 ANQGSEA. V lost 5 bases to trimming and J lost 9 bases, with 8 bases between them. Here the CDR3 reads CSVTGREQFF. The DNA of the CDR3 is TGCAGCGTTACGGGCCGTGAGCAGTTCTTC.

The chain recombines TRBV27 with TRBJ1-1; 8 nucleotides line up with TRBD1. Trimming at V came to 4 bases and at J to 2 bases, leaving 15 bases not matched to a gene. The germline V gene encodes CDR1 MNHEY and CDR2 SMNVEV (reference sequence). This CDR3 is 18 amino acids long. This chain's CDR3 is CASSSIPPRQGRNTEAFF. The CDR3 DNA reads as TGTGCCAGCAGTTCGATACCCCCACGACAGGGGCGAAACACTGAAGCTTTCTTT.

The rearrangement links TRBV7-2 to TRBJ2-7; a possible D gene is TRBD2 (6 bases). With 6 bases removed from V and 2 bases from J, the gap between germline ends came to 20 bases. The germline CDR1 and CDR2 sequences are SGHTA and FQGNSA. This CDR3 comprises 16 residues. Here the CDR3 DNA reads TGTGCCAGCAGGAAAGGAACGGGGGTGACCACCTACGAGCAGTACTTC. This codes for CASRKGTGVTTYEQYF. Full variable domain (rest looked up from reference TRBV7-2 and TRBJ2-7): GAGVSQSPSNKVTEKGKDVELRCDPISGHTALYWYRQSLGQGLEFLIYFQGNSAPDKSGLPSDRFSAERTGGSVSTLTIQRTQQEDSAVYLCASRKGTGVTTYEQYFGPGTRLTVT.

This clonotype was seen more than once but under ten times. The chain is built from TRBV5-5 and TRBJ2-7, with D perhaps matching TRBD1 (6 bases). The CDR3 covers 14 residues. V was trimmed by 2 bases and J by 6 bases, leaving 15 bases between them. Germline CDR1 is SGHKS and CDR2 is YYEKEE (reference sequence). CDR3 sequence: CASSFFTTGPEQYF. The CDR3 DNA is TGTGCCAGCAGCTTTTTCACTACAGGGCCCGAGCAGTACTTC.

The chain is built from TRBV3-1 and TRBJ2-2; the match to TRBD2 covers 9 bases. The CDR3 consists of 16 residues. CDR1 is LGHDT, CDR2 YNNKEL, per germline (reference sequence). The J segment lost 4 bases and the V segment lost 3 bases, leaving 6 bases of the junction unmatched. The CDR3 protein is CASSHASGAGTGELFF. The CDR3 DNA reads TGTGCCAGCAGCCATGCTAGCGGGGCCGGCACCGGGGAGCTGTTTTTT.

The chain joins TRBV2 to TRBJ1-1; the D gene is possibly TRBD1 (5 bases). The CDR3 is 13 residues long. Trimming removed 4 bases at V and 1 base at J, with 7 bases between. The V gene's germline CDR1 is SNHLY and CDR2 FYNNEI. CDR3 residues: CASSGGKNTEAFF. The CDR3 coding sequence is TGTGCCAGCAGTGGGGGGAAGAACACTGAAGCTTTCTTT.

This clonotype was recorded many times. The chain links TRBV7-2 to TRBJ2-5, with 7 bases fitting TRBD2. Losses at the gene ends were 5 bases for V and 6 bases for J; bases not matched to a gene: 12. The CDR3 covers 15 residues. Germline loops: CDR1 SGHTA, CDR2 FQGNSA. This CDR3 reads CASSPSGGTKKTQYF. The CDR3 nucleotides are TGTGCCAGCAGCCCCTCGGGAGGTACTAAAAAGACCCAGTACTTC.

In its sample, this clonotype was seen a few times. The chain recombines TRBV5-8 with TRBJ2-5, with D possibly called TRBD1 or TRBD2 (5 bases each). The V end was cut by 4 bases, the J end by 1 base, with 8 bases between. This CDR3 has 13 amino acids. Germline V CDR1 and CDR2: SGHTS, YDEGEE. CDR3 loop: CASSRGVQETQYF. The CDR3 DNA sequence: TGTGCCAGCAGCAGAGGGGTCCAAGAGACCCAGTACTTC.

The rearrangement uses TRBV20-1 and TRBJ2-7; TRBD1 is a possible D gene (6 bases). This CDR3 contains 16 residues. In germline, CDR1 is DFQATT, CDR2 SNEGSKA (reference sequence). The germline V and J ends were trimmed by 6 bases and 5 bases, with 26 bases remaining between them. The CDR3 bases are TGCAGTGCCAACCCGAGGGGGAGTACAAGTTCGGACGAGCAGTACTTC. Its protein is CSANPRGSTSSDEQYF.

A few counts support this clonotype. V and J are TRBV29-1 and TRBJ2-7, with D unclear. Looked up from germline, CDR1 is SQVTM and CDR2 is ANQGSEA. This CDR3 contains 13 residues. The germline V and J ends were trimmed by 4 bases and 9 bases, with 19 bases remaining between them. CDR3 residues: CSVAKSGRSVQYF. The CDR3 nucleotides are TGCAGCGTTGCGAAATCTGGACGGAGTGTGCAGTACTTC.

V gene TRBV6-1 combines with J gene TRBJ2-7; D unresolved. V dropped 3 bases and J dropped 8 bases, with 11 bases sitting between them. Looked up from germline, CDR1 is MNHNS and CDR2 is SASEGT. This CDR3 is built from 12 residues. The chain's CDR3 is CASSDAWYQQYF. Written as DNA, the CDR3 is TGTGCCAGCAGTGATGCGTGGTATCAGCAGTACTTC.

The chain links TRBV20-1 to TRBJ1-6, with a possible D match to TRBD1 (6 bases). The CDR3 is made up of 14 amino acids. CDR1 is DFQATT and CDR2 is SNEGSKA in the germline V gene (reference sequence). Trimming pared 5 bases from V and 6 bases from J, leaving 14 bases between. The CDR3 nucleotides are TGCAGTGCTGGGTCGGACAGATTTAATTCACCCCTCCACTTT. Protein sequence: CSAGSDRFNSPLHF.

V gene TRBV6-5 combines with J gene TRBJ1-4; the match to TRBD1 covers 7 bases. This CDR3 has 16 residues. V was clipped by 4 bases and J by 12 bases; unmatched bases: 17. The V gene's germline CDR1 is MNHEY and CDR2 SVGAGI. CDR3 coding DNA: TGTGCCAGCAGTTTCACCGCTCGGGTCACAGGGGAGGAACTGTTTTTT. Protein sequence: CASSFTARVTGEELFF.

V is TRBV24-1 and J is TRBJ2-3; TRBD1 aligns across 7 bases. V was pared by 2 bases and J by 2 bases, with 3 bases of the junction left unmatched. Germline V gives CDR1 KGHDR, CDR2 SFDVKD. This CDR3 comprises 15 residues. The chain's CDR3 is CATSDSTGATDTQYF. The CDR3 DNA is TGTGCCACCAGTGATTCAACAGGGGCCACAGATACGCAGTATTTT.

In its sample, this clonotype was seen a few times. The CDR3 protein is CSARFTDTQYF. DNA of the CDR3: TGCAGTGCTAGATTCACAGATACGCAGTATTTT. This chain joins TRBV20-1 and TRBJ2-3; D call uncertain. V was cut by 2 bases and J by 2 bases, with 2 bases left in between. This CDR3 comprises 11 residues. The germline V gene encodes CDR1 DFQATT and CDR2 SNEGSKA (reference sequence).

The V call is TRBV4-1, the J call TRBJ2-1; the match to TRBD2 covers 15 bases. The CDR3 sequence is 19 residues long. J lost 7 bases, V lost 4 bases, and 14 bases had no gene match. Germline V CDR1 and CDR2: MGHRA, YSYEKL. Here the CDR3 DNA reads TGCGCCAGCAGCCCCTGGACTAGCGGGAGGGCAAATGTGTGGAATGAGCAGTTCTTC. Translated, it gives CASSPWTSGRANVWNEQFF.

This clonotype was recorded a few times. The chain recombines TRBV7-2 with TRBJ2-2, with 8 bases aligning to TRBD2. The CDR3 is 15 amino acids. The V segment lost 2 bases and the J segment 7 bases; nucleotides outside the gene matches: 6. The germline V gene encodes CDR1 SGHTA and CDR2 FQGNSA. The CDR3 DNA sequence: TGTGCCAGCAGCTTATTAGCGGGGCTGGGCGGGGAGCTGTTTTTT. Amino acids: CASSLLAGLGGELFF.

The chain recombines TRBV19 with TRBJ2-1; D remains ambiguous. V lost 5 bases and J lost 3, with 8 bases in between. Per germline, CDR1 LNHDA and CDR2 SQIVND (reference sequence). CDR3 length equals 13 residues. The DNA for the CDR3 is TGTGCCAGTAGTCCAATGGTCTACAATGAGCAGTTCTTC. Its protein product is CASSPMVYNEQFF.

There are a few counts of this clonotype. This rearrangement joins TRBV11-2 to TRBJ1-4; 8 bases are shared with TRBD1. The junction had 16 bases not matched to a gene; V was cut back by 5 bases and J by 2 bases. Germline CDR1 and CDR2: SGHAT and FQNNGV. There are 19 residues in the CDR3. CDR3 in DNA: TGTGCCAGCAGCCGAGGACAGGGTGGTCTCGGTGCGACTAATGAAAAACTGTTTTTT. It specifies CASSRGQGGLGATNEKLFF.

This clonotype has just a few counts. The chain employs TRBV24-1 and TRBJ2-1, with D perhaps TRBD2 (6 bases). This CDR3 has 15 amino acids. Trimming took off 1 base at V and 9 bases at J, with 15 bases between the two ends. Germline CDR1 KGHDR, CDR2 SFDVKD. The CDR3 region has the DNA TGTGCCACCAGTGATTTTCGGGTAGCGGCGGGTGAGCAGTTCTTC. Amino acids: CATSDFRVAAGEQFF.

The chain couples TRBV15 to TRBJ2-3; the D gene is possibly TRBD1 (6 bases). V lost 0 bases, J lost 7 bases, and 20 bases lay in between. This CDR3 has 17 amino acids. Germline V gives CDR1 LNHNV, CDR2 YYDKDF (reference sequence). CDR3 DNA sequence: TGTGCCACCAGCAGAGATGTGGGGGCCCCACAGGGTAATACGCAGTATTTT. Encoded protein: CATSRDVGAPQGNTQYF.

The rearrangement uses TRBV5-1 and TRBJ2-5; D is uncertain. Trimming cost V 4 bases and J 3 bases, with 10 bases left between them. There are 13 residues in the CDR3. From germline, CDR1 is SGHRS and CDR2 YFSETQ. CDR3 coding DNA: TGCGCCAGCAGCCCACCGCCTGAAGAGACCCAGTACTTC. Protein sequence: CASSPPPEETQYF.

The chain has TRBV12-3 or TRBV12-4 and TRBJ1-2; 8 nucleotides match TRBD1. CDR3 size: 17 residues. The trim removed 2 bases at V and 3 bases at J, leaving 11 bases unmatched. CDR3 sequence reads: CASSLIRGQDPHYGYTF. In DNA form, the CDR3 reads TGTGCCAGCAGTTTAATCCGGGGACAGGACCCCCACTATGGCTACACCTTC.

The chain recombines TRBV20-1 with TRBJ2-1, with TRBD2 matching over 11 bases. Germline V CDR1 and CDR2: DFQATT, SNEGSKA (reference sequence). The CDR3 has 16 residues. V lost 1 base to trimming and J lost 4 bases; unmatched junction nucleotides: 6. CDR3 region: CSARANSGGVYNEQFF. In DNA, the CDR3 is TGCAGTGCTAGAGCCAATAGCGGGGGGGTATACAATGAGCAGTTCTTC.

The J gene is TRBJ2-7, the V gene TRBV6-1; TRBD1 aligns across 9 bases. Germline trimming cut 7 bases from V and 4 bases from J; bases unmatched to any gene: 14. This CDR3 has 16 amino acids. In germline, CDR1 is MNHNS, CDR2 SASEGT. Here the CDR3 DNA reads TGTGCCAGCACCGAAAGGGCCGGGACAGGGAAATACGAGCAGTACTTC. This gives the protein CASTERAGTGKYEQYF.

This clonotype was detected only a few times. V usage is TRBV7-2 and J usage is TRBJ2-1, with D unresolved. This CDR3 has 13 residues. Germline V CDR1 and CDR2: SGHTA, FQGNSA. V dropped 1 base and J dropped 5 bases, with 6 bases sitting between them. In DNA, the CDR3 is TGTGCCAGCAGCTTAGGCGATCACAATGAGCAGTTCTTC. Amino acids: CASSLGDHNEQFF.

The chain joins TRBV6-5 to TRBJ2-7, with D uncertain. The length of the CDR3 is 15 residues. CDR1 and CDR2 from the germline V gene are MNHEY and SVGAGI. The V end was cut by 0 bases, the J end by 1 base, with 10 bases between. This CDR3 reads CASSYSEAPSYEQYF. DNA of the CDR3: TGTGCCAGCAGTTACTCCGAAGCGCCGTCCTACGAGCAGTACTTC.

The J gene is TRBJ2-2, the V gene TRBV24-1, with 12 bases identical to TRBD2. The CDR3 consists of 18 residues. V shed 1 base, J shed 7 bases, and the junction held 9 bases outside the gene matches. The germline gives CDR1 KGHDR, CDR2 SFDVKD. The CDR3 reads CATSDFPTSGRVSGELFF. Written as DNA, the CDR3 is TGTGCCACCAGTGATTTTCCGACTAGCGGGAGAGTTAGCGGGGAGCTGTTTTTT.

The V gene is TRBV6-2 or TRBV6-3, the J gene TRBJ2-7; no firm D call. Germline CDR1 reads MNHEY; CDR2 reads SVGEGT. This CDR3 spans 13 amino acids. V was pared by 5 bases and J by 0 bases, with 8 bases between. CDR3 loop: CASSDAASYEQYF. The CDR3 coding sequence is TGTGCCAGCAGTGACGCAGCCTCCTACGAGCAGTACTTC.

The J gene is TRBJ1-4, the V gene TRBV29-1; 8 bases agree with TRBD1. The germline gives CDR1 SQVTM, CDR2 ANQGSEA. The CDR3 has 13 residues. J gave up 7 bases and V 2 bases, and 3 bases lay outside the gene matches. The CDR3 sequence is CSVESGGGEKLFF. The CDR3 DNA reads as TGCAGCGTTGAATCAGGGGGCGGTGAAAAACTGTTTTTT.

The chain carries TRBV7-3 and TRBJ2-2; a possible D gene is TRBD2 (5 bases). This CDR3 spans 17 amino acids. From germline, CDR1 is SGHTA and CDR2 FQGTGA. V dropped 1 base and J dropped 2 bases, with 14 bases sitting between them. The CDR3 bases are TGTGCCAGCAGCTTAAGTCCGGTGGGGAGTAACACCGGGGAGCTGTTTTTT. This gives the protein CASSLSPVGSNTGELFF.